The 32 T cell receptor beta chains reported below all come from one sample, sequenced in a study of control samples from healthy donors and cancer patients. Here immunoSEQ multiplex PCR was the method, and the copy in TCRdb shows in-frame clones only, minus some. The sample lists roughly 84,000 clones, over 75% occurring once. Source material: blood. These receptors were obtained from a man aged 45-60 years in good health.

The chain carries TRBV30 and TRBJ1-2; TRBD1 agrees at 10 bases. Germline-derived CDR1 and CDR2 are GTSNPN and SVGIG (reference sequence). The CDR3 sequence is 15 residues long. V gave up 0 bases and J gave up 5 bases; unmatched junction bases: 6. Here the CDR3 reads CAWSVPTGGGYGYTF. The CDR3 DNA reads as TGTGCCTGGAGTGTACCGACAGGGGGCGGTTATGGCTACACCTTC.

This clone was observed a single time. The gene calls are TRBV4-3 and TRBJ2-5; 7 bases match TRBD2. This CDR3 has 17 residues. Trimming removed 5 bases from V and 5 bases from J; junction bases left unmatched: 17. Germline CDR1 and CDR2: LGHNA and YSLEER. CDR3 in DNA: TGCGCCAGCAGCAAGGGAGCGGGATCTAGCGCCTGGGAGACCCAGTACTTC. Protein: CASSKGAGSSAWETQYF.

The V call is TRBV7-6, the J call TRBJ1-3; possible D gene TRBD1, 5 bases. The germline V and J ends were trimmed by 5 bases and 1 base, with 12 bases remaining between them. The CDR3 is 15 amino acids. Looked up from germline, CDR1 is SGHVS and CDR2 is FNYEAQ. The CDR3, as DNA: TGTGCCAGCAGCCCCCGACAGCAATCTGGAAACACCATATATTTT. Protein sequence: CASSPRQQSGNTIYF.

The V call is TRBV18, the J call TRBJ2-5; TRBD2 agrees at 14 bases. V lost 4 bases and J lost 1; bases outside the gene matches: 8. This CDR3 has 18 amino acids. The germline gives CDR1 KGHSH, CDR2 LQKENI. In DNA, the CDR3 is TGTGCCAGCTCACAAAGGACTAGCGGGGGGCAAATCCAAGAGACCCAGTACTTC. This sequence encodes CASSQRTSGGQIQETQYF. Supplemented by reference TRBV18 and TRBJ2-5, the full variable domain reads NAGVMQNPRHLVRRRGQEARLRCSPMKGHSHVYWYRQLPEEGLKFMVYLQKENIIDESGMPKERFSAEFPKEGPSILRIQQVVRGDSAAYFCASSQRTSGGQIQETQYFGPGTRLLVL.

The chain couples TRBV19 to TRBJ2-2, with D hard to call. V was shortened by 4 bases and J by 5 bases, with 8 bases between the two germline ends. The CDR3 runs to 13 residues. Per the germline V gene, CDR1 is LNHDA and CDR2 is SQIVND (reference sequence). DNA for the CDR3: TGTGCCAGTAGTAGAGAGGTTACCGGGGAGCTGTTTTTT. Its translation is CASSREVTGELFF. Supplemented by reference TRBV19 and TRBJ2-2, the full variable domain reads DGGITQSPKYLFRKEGQNVTLSCEQNLNHDAMYWYRQDPGQGLRLIYYSQIVNDFQKGDIAEGYSVSREKKESFPLTVTSAQKNPTAFYLCASSREVTGELFFGEGSRLTVL.

CDR3 protein: CASSGTSGAFYNEQFF. The CDR3 coding sequence is TGTGCCAGCAGCGGGACTAGCGGGGCGTTTTACAATGAGCAGTTCTTC. This chain joins TRBV2 and TRBJ2-1, with 13 bases that match TRBD2. The CDR3 has 16 residues. Germline V gene data show CDR1 as SNHLY and CDR2 as FYNNEI. The V gene end was trimmed by 6 bases and the J gene end by 4 bases; junction bases not matched to a gene: 6.

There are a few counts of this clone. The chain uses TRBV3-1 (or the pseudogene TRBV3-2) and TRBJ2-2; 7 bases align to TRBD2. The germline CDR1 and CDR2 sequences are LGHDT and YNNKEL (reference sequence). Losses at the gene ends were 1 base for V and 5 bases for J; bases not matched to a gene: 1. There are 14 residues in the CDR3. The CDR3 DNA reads TGTGCCAGCAGCCAAGGGCGGGGGACCGGGGAGCTGTTTTTT. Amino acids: CASSQGRGTGELFF.

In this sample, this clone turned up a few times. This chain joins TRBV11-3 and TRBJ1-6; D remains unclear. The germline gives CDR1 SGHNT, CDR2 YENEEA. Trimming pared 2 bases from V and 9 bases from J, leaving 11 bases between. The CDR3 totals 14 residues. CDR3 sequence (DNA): TGTGCCAGCAGCTTACGCGGGGTTAGTTCACCCCTCCACTTT. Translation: CASSLRGVSSPLHF.

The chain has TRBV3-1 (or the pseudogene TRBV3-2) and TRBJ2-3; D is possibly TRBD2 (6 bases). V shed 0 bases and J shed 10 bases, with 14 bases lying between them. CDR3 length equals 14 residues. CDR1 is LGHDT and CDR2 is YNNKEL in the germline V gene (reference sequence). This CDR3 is CASSQDLTASAQYF. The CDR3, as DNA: TGTGCCAGCAGCCAAGATCTAACGGCTAGCGCGCAGTATTTT.

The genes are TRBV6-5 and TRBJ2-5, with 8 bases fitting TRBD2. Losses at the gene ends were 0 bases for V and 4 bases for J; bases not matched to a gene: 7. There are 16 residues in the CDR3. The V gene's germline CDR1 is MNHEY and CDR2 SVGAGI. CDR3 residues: CASSYSGGGTAETQYF. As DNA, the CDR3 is TGTGCCAGCAGTTACTCCGGCGGGGGGACCGCAGAGACCCAGTACTTC.

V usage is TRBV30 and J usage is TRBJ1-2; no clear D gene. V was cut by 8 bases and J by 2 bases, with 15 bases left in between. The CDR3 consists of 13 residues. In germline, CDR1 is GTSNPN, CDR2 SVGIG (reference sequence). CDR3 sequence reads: CAGPSSRNYGYTF. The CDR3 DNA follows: TGTGCCGGCCCCTCGAGCCGGAACTATGGCTACACCTTC. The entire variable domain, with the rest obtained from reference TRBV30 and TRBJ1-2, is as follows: SQTIHQWPATLVQPVGSPLSLECTVEGTSNPNLYWYRQAAGRGLQLLFYSVGIGQISSEVPQNLSASRPQDRQFILSSKKLLLSDSGFYLCAGPSSRNYGYTFGSGTRLTVV.

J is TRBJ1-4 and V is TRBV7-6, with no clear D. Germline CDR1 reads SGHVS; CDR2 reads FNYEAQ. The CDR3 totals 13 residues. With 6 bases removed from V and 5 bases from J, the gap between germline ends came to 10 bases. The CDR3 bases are TGTGCCAGCAGTCCTCTGGGGAATGAAAAACTGTTTTTT. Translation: CASSPLGNEKLFF.

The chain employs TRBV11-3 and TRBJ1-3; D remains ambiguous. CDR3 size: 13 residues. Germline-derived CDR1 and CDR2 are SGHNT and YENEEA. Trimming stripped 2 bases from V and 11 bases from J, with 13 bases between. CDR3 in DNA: TGTGCCAGCAGCTTATCCCCCGATACCTCCATATATTTT. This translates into CASSLSPDTSIYF.

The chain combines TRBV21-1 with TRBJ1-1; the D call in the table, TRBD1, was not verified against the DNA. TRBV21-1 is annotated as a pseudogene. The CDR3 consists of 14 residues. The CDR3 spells CASSKVQANTEAFF. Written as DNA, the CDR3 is TGTGCCAGCAGCAAAGTACAGGCGAACACTGAAGCTTTCTTT.

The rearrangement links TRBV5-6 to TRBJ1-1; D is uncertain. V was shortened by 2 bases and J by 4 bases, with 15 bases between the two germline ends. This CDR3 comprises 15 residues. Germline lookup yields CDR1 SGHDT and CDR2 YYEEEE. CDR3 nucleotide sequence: TGTGCCAGCAGCTTATTCCCCGGTATCGTCACTGAAGCTTTCTTT. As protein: CASSLFPGIVTEAFF.

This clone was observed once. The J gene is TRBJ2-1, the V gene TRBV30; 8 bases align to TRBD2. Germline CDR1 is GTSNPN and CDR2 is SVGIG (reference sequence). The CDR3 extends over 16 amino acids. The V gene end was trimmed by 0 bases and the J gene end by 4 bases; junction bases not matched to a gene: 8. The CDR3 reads CAWSVTLRGAYNEQFF. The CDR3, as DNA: TGTGCCTGGAGTGTAACATTGCGGGGGGCTTACAATGAGCAGTTCTTC.

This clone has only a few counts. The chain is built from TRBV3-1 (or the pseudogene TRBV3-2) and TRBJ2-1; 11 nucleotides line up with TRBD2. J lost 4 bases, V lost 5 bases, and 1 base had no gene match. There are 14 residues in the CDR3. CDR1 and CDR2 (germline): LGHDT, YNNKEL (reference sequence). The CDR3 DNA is TGTGCCAGCAGCGGGACTAGCGGATACAATGAGCAGTTCTTC. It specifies CASSGTSGYNEQFF.

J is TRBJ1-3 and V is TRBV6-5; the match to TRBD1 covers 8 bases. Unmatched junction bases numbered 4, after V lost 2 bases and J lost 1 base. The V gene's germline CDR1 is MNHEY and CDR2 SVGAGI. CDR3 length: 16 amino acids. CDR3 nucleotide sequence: TGTGCCAGCAGTTACGGACAGGGATCATCTGGAAACACCATATATTTT. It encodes CASSYGQGSSGNTIYF.

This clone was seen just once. This CDR3 reads CASSMTVNTEAFF. In DNA form, the CDR3 reads TGTGCCAGCAGTATGACTGTTAACACTGAAGCTTTCTTT. The V gene is TRBV6-5, the J gene TRBJ1-1, with D hard to call. From germline, CDR1 is MNHEY and CDR2 SVGAGI. This CDR3 is 13 amino acids long. Between the trimmed V and J ends, which lost 5 bases and 2 bases, there was a span of 9 bases.

CDR3 sequence (DNA): TGCGCCAGCAAGGGACAGGGGCTAGATACGCAGTATTTT. Protein: CASKGQGLDTQYF. The genes are TRBV5-1 and TRBJ2-3; 10 bases match TRBD1. Per the germline V gene, CDR1 is SGHRS and CDR2 is YFSETQ. The CDR3 contains 13 residues. Trimming removed 6 bases from V and 5 bases from J; junction bases left unmatched: 3.

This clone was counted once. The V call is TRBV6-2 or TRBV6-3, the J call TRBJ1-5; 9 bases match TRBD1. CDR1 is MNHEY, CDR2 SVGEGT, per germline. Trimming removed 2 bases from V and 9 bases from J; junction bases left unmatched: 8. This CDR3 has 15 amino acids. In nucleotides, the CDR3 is TGTGCCAGCAGTTACCTGGGACAGGGACTTCGGCCCCAGCATTTT. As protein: CASSYLGQGLRPQHF.

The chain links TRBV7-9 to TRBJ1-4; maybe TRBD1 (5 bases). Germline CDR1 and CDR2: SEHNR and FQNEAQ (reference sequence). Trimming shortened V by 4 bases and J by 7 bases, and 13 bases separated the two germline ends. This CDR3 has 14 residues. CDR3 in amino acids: CASSSRRASEKLFF. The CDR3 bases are TGTGCCAGCAGCTCGCGCAGGGCGAGTGAAAAACTGTTTTTT.

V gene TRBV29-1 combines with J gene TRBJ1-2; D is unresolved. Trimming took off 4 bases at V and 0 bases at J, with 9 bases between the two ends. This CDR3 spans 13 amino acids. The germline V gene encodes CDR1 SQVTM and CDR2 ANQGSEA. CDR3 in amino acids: CSVAGRANYGYTF. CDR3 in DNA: TGCAGCGTTGCTGGTCGGGCTAACTATGGCTACACCTTC.

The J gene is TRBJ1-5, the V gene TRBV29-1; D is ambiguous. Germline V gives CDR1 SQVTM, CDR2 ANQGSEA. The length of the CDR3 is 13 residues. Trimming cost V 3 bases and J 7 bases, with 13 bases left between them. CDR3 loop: CSVEVGFEQPQHF. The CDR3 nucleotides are TGCAGCGTTGAGGTAGGTTTTGAGCAGCCCCAGCATTTT.

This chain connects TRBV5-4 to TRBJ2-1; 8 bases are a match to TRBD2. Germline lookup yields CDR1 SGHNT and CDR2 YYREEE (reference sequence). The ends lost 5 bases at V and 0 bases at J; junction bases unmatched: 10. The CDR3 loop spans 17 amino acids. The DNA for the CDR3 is TGTGCCAGCAGTCCTAAACGCGGGGGGATCTCCTACAATGAGCAGTTCTTC. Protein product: CASSPKRGGISYNEQFF. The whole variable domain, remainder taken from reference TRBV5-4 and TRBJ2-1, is ETGVTQSPTHLIKTRGQQVTLRCSSQSGHNTVSWYQQALGQGPQFIFQYYREEENGRGNFPPRFSGLQFPNYSSELNVNALELDDSALYLCASSPKRGGISYNEQFFGPGTRLTVL.

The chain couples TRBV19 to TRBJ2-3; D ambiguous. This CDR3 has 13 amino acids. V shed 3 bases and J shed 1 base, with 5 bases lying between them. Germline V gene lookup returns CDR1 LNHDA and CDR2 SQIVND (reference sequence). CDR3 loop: CASSIVRTDTQYF. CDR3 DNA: TGTGCCAGTAGTATTGTGCGCACAGATACGCAGTATTTT. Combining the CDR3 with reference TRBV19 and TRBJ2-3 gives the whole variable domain DGGITQSPKYLFRKEGQNVTLSCEQNLNHDAMYWYRQDPGQGLRLIYYSQIVNDFQKGDIAEGYSVSREKKESFPLTVTSAQKNPTAFYLCASSIVRTDTQYFGPGTRLTVL.

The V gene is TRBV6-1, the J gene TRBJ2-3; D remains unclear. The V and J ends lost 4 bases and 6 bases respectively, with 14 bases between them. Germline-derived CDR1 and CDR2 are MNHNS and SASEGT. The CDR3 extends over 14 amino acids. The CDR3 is CASSVALRSDTQYF. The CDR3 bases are TGTGCCAGCAGTGTAGCTCTGCGATCCGATACGCAGTATTTT.

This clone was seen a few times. In nucleotides, the CDR3 is TGCGCCAGCAGCCAAGATCTCTTCGGGTTGGCAGGGCGAAACACTGAAGCTTTCTTT. Translated: CASSQDLFGLAGRNTEAFF. This chain joins TRBV4-1 and TRBJ1-1; tentatively, D is TRBD1 (5 bases). Germline V lookup: CDR1 MGHRA, CDR2 YSYEKL. This CDR3 contains 19 residues. V was cut by 0 bases and J by 2 bases, with 22 bases left in between.

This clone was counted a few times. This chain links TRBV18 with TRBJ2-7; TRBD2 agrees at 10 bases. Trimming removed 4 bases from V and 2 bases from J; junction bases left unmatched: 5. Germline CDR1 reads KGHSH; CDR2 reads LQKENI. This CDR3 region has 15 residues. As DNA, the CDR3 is TGTGCCAGCTCACGGGAAGCGGGGGGGCCCTACGAGCAGTACTTC. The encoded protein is CASSREAGGPYEQYF.

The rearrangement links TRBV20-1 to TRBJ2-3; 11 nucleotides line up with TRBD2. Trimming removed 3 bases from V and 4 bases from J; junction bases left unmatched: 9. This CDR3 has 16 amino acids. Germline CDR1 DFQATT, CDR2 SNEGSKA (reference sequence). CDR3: CSASPLAGGGADTQYF. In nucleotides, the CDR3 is TGCAGTGCTAGTCCCCTAGCGGGGGGTGGAGCAGATACGCAGTATTTT.

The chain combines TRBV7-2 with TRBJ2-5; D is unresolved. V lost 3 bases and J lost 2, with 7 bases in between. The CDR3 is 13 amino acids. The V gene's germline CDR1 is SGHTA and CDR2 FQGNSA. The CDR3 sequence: CASSFVRQETQYF. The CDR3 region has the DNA TGTGCCAGCAGCTTCGTCAGACAAGAGACCCAGTACTTC. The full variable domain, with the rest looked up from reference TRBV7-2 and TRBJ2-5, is GAGVSQSPSNKVTEKGKDVELRCDPISGHTALYWYRQSLGQGLEFLIYFQGNSAPDKSGLPSDRFSAERTGGSVSTLTIQRTQQEDSAVYLCASSFVRQETQYFGPGTRLLVL.

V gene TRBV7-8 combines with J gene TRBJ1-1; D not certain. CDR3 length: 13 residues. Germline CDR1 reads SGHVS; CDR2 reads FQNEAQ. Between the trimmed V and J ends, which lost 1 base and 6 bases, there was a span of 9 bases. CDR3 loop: CASSLVSAAEAFF. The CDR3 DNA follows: TGTGCCAGCAGCTTAGTTTCGGCGGCTGAAGCTTTCTTT.